This T cell receptor beta chain stems from a study of T cell changes during pregnancy in multiple sclerosis. The repertoire was sequenced with immunoSEQ multiplex PCR; TCRdb's copy has only in-frame clones and lacks some. The sample carries some 37,000 clones, around 90% recorded once. Per germline, CDR1 LNHDA and CDR2 SQIVND (reference sequence). V lost 6 bases to trimming and J lost 7 bases, with 13 bases between them. This CDR3 has 12 amino acids. The V and J genes are TRBV19 and TRBJ2-7; no clear D. This sequence originates from a female donor in good health, enrolled as a control in a pregnancy study. The sample was CD4+ T cells from peripheral blood mononuclear cells, taken after pregnancy. As DNA, the CDR3 is TGTGCCAGTAGCCCGCAGCACGGGGAGCAGTACTTC. Protein sequence: CASSPQHGEQYF.